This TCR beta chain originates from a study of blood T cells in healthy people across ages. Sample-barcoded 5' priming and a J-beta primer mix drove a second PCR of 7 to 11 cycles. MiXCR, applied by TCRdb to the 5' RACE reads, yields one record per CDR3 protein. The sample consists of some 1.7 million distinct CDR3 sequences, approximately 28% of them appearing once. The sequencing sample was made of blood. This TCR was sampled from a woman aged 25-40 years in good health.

Written as DNA, the CDR3 is TGTGCCAGCAGCCCGGGGACTAGCGGGTTCTCAGGGCAGTTCTTC. Its translation is CASSPGTSGFSGQFF. V gene TRBV7-2 combines with J gene TRBJ2-1, with 12 bases matching TRBD2. This CDR3 has 15 residues. The V and J ends lost 5 bases and 12 bases, in that order; junction bases with no gene match: 11. Germline V gene data show CDR1 as SGHTA and CDR2 as FQGNSA.